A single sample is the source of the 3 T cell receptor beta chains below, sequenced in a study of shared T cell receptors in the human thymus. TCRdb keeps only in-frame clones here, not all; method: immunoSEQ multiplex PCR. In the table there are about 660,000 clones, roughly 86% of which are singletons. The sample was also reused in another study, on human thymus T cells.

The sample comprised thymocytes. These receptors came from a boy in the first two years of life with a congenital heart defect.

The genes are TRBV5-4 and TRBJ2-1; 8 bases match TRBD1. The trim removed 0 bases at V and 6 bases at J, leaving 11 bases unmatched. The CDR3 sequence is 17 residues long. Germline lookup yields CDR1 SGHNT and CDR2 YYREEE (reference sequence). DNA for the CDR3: TGTGCCAGCAGCTTGGAGCTGGCGGACAGGGTGGGCAATGAGCAGTTCTTC. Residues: CASSLELADRVGNEQFF.

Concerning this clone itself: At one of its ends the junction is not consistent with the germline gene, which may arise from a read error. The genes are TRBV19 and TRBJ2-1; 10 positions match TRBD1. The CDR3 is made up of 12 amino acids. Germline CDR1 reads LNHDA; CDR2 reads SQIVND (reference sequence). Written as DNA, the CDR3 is TGTGCCAGTAGTAAGCGACAGGGGGCGCTGATCTTC. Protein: CASSKRQGALIF.

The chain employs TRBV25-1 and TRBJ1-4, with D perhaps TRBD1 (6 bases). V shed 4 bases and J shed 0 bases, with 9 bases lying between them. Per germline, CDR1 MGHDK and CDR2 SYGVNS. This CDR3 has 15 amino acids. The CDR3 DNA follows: TGTGCCAGCAGTGGTCGGACAGCAACTAATGAAAAACTGTTTTTT. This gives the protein CASSGRTATNEKLFF.